This TCR beta chain was retrieved from a study of blood T cell repertoires in COVID-19. Cohort assignment relied on participant-reported clinical history. This CDR3 is 13 amino acids long. Germline V CDR1 and CDR2: GTSNPN, SVGIG (reference sequence). Trimming pared 4 bases from V and 7 bases from J, leaving 16 bases between. Original processing methods: Cell counts per sample came from amplifying reference gene primers. Data came from immunoSEQ multiplex PCR; TCRdb stores just in-frame clones and leaves some out. V and J calls and clone size are copied from that table; D and trimming were computed from the DNA. The sample has fewer than 200,000 clones; 81% are singletons.

This clonotype was sampled from a woman aged 35 to 49 with acute COVID-19. Sequenced input: PBMCs or T cells enriched from blood (not recorded which). The chain couples TRBV30 to TRBJ1-2; D remains ambiguous. The DNA for the CDR3 is TGTGCCTGGACCACAGAAAGTCTGGGTGGCTACACCTTC. Its translation is CAWTTESLGGYTF.